This record concerns one TCR beta chain sequence. The sample belongs to a study of technical replicates of blood from a few donors. Produced via immunoSEQ multiplex PCR; TCRdb's table is partial and in-frame only. The data hold about 98,000 clones, with approximately 95% observed a single time. Sequenced: T cells isolated from PBMCs. The receptor was derived from a human donor in good health.

In nucleotides, the CDR3 is TGTGCCAGCAGCTCGCCCTCGGCCATAGCGGGACTCAGAGTGGGAAATGAGCAGTTCTTC. This codes for CASSSPSAIAGLRVGNEQFF. The gene calls are TRBV7-6 and TRBJ2-1; TRBD2 matches 8 bases. The trim removed 4 bases at V and 7 bases at J, leaving 24 bases unmatched. This CDR3 contains 20 residues. The germline V gene has CDR1 SGHVS and CDR2 FNYEAQ.